This TCR beta chain was sequenced for a study of siplizumab effects on memory and regulatory T cells (dated by TCRdb to between 2018 and 2021). About the full investigation: The effect of the anti-CD2 antibody siplizumab on alloreactive T-cell subsets was examined in allogeneic mixed lymphocyte reactions constructed from human PBMCs. What the study reported, not specific to this receptor: No functional confirmation was obtained for the suppressive function of proliferating Tregs from siplizumab cultures. Siplizumab significantly reduced the cumulative frequency of alloreactive sequences traceable to unstimulated CD4+ memory T cells. Roughly 75-97% of proliferating CD4+ or CD8+ clones could not be assigned a naive or memory phenotype. Sequences below about 10^-5 frequency were poorly captured, so only a minor fraction of alloreactive clones could be mapped to unstimulated subsets. Greater diversity appeared to be present in unstimulated naive T cells than in memory T cells, and a substantial contribution to the alloresponse seemed to be made by naive cells. In reactions with siplizumab, an average of around 70% of mappable alloreactive CD4+ clones were Treg-derived, compared with 26.9% in control reactions.

The library relied on the immunoSEQ multiplex PCR assay. Around 94,000 TCR templates per sample were assayed on the deep sequencing platform. Genomic DNA extracted from sorted T cells was the material used for TCRbeta CDR3 sequencing. Concerning the study's data processing: The R programming language was used for clonal analysis of TCRbeta CDR3 data. Comparing unstimulated samples against CFSE-low samples taken after the reaction was how alloreactive CD4+ and CD8+ clones were defined. Regulatory or non-regulatory origin was assigned to alloreactive CD4+ clones by matching of sequences to sorted unstimulated Treg and non-Treg repertoires. The source is immuneACCESS, and TCRdb retained only in-frame sequences with V and J called. Part of the clones is not carried over; for the studies checked, unresolved V genes explain less than half of this, and the remainder is unexplained. The D gene and trimming were derived from the DNA, and the V and J assignments and clone size from that table. This sample lists some 100,000 clones; 85% to 95% were detected once. The top ten hold 0.55% to 0.65% of the sample.

Sorted unstimulated T cells, along with proliferating T cells recovered from mixed lymphocyte reactions, underwent TCRbeta CDR3 sequencing. Fresh whole blood from ten HLA-typed healthy donors was used as the source from which PBMCs were isolated. Unstimulated CD4+ regulatory T cells were FACS-sorted to map the origin of alloreactive clones. Points on this clone: No cognate antigen has been identified for it. The input lacks base qualities; no much larger clone sits a single base away.

The CDR3 runs 16 residues from the cysteine to the phenylalanine. Just CDR3 DNA is preserved here, 48 bases in frame from base 1. The germline V gene provides CDR1 SGHNT and CDR2 YENEEA. The trim is 0 bases for V and 6 bases for J, with a gap of 17 bases between the germline ends. The source is a human donor in good health. The sequence joins TRBV11-3 to TRBJ1-1; TRBD1 is perhaps the D gene, given 5 matching bases. Sequencing used Tregs sorted from blood. The CDR3 in this case is CASSLETAAGTAEAFF. The DNA reads as follows: TGTGCCAGCAGCTTAGAGACCGCGGCGGGGACGGCTGAAGCTTTCTTT.